Listed below are T cell receptor beta chains from one sample, sequenced in a study of T cells in Graves' hyperthyroidism and ophthalmopathy. TCRdb independently ran MiXCR on the multiplex PCR reads; one entry per CDR3 protein. Here the sample spans hundreds of thousands of distinct CDR3 sequences, more than 14% being singletons. Sequencing was carried out using blood. Source of these receptors: a woman aged 50 to 60 with Graves' ophthalmopathy. Both conserved end residues are part of each CDR3. The D gene is left open where the match is weak. The size of a clone is reported for some rows only, either as once, few or many, or as a class for expanded clones.

v_gene	abundance	j_gene	d_gene	CDR3aa	CDR3nt
TRBV24-1	NA	TRBJ1-2	NA	CATSGSNGYTF	TGTGCCACCAGTGGTTCCAATGGCTACACCTTC
TRBV11-2	many	TRBJ1-1	NA	CASSFSGWPEAFF	TGTGCCAGCAGCTTTTCGGGGTGGCCTGAAGCTTTCTTT
TRBV6-2/TRBV6-3	many	TRBJ1-1	NA	CASSFGAGTEAFF	TGTGCCAGCAGTTTCGGGGCGGGCACTGAAGCTTTCTTT
TRBV28	many	TRBJ2-1	TRBD1	CASSLQGADEQFF	TGTGCCAGCAGTTTACAGGGGGCGGATGAGCAGTTCTTC
TRBV27	few	TRBJ1-5	NA	CASSLSGTHSNQPQHF	TGTGCCAGCAGTTTATCGGGGACACATAGCAATCAGCCCCAGCATTTT
TRBV11-2	NA	TRBJ1-4	NA	CASSLVPPGGEKLFF	TGTGCCAGCAGCTTAGTACCCCCCGGCGGTGAAAAACTGTTTTTT
TRBV7-9	NA	TRBJ1-6	TRBD1	CASSKEGGNSPLHF	TGTGCCAGCAGCAAAGAAGGGGGCAATTCACCCCTCCACTTT
TRBV7-9	NA	TRBJ1-2	TRBD1	CASSLGWGTAKRGYTF	TGTGCCAGCAGCTTAGGTTGGGGGACAGCGAAGCGTGGCTACACCTTC
TRBV5-1	many	TRBJ2-7	NA	CASSLGQRMGEQYF	TGCGCCAGCAGCTTGGGCCAGCGGATGGGGGAGCAGTACTTC
TRBV12-3/TRBV12-4	many	TRBJ2-7	TRBD1	CASSERQGASSQYF	TGTGCCAGCAGTGAGCGACAGGGGGCCTCGTCGCAGTACTTC
TRBV5-1	many	TRBJ1-2	TRBD1	CASSAHYRDRVLGYTF	TGCGCCAGCAGCGCACACTACCGGGACAGGGTTCTTGGCTACACCTTC
TRBV2	many	TRBJ2-7	TRBD1	CASFNRLTGDEQYF	TGTGCCAGCTTCAATCGATTAACAGGGGACGAGCAGTACTTC
TRBV12-3/TRBV12-4	many	TRBJ2-1	NA	CASSFRGTIGNEQFF	TGTGCCAGCAGTTTCCGCGGGACAATTGGTAATGAGCAGTTCTTC
TRBV20-1	few	TRBJ1-2	NA	CSAPEIYGYTF	TGCAGTGCCCCGGAGATCTATGGCTACACCTTC
TRBV20-1	NA	TRBJ2-5	NA	CSARGEETQYF	TGCAGCGCTCGTGGGGAAGAGACCCAGTACTTC
TRBV19	NA	TRBJ2-1	TRBD1	CASSRQGADWDNEQFF	TGTGCCAGTAGTCGACAGGGGGCAGATTGGGACAATGAGCAGTTCTTC
TRBV15	NA	TRBJ2-5	TRBD2	CATSRGLAEETQYF	TGTGCCACCAGCAGAGGACTAGCCGAAGAGACCCAGTACTTC
TRBV6-6	many	TRBJ2-5	TRBD2	CASSYGGRETQYF	TGTGCCAGCAGTTACGGCGGGAGGGAGACCCAGTACTTC
TRBV27	many	TRBJ1-5	NA	CASSFMNQPQHF	TGTGCCAGCAGTTTTATGAATCAGCCCCAGCATTTT
TRBV7-9	NA	TRBJ2-7	NA	CASSIGAVYTYEQYF	TGTGCCAGCAGCATCGGGGCAGTGTATACCTACGAGCAGTACTTC
TRBV18	few	TRBJ2-5	TRBD2	CASSRPGLAGQETQYF	TGTGCCAGCTCACGGCCGGGACTAGCGGGACAAGAGACCCAGTACTTC
TRBV12-3/TRBV12-4	many	TRBJ2-4	NA	CASRYGSIDIQYF	TGTGCCAGCAGATACGGGAGTATTGACATTCAGTACTTC
TRBV6-1	few	TRBJ2-2	TRBD1	CASNNPGTGYTGELFF	TGTGCCAGCAACAACCCGGGGACAGGCTACACCGGGGAGCTGTTTTTT
TRBV4-1	many	TRBJ2-3	NA	CASSQDGTHTQYF	TGCGCCAGCAGCCAAGATGGGACCCATACGCAGTATTTT
TRBV12-3/TRBV12-4	many	TRBJ2-7	TRBD2	CASRLLAGAYEQYF	TGTGCCAGCAGATTACTAGCGGGAGCCTACGAGCAGTACTTC
TRBV12-3/TRBV12-4	few	TRBJ2-6	NA	CASSETGANVLTF	TGTGCCAGCAGTGAAACCGGGGCCAACGTCCTGACTTTC
TRBV29-1	many	TRBJ1-1	NA	CSVARARRMNTEAFF	TGCAGCGTTGCCAGGGCGAGGAGAATGAACACTGAAGCTTTCTTT
TRBV14	many	TRBJ2-1	TRBD2	CASSPVIGGRGNEQFF	TGTGCCAGCAGCCCCGTGATTGGCGGGAGGGGAAATGAGCAGTTCTTC
TRBV12-3/TRBV12-4	many	TRBJ1-2	NA	CASFTLVGPHYGYTF	TGTGCCAGCTTTACCCTGGTGGGACCTCACTATGGCTACACCTTC
TRBV12-3/TRBV12-4	many	TRBJ2-3	NA	CASGQTTDTQYF	TGTGCCAGTGGCCAAACCACAGATACGCAGTATTTT
TRBV5-5	many	TRBJ2-3	NA	CASSIAATTDTQYF	TGTGCCAGCAGCATAGCGGCGACCACAGATACGCAGTATTTT
TRBV12-3/TRBV12-4	many	TRBJ2-6	NA	CASSPGGPGANVLTF	TGTGCCAGCAGTCCTGGTGGGCCTGGGGCCAACGTCCTGACTTTC
TRBV19	few	TRBJ2-1	TRBD2	CASSSSGRPGNEQFF	TGTGCCAGTAGTAGTAGCGGGAGGCCCGGCAATGAGCAGTTCTTC
TRBV29-1	NA	TRBJ2-7	NA	CSVFTGDHYEQYF	TGCAGCGTCTTTACCGGGGACCACTACGAGCAGTACTTC
TRBV7-7	many	TRBJ2-7	TRBD1	CASSLGTGYEQYF	TGTGCCAGCAGCTTAGGGACAGGCTACGAGCAGTACTTC
TRBV7-9	NA	TRBJ2-1	TRBD2	CASSFPGRALNEQFF	TGTGCCAGCAGCTTCCCCGGGAGGGCCCTTAATGAGCAGTTCTTC
TRBV7-2	NA	TRBJ1-5	NA	CASSPRPRNSNQPQHF	TGTGCCAGCAGCCCACGACCGAGAAATAGCAATCAGCCCCAGCATTTT
TRBV6-9	NA	TRBJ2-6	NA	CASSYAPSGANVLTF	TGTGCCAGCAGTTATGCCCCCTCTGGGGCCAACGTCCTGACTTTC
TRBV18	many	TRBJ2-1	TRBD2	CASSPPTGLAAYNEQFF	TGTGCCAGCTCACCACCGACGGGACTAGCGGCCTACAATGAGCAGTTCTTC
TRBV12-3/TRBV12-4	NA	TRBJ2-4	NA	CASSPDGAPVYIQYF	TGTGCCAGCAGTCCCGATGGAGCCCCGGTCTACATTCAGTACTTC